The count of the clone carrying this T cell receptor beta chain is one. Each participant's cohort was designated according to participant-reported clinical history. Within the 2 weeks before study entry, each person in the exposed group met a COVID-19 case. This sample is part of a study of blood T cell repertoires in COVID-19. For the study at large: Sites in the United States, Italy and Spain provided acute and convalescent COVID-19 samples.

The assay was immunoSEQ multiplex PCR, and TCRdb's table has in-frame clones only and misses some. The table lists about 270,000 clones, 85% to 95% of them singletons. The CDR3 loop spans 14 amino acids. Trimming at V came to 7 bases and at J to 3 bases, leaving 5 bases not matched to a gene. Per germline, CDR1 ENHRY and CDR2 SYGVKD. Sequencing input: PBMCs or T cells enriched from blood (not recorded which). The TCR sequence derives from a man aged 40-50 years who had been exposed to COVID-19. This chain joins TRBV10-3 and TRBJ2-3; 9 nucleotides agree with TRBD2. CDR3 nucleotides: TGTGCCATCAAAAGCGGGAGGAGTACAGATACGCAGTATTTT. Protein: CAIKSGRSTDTQYF.